Included here is one T cell receptor beta chain sequence, with context. This CDR3 is 13 amino acids long. Trimming took 11 bases from V and 0 from J, leaving 13 bases between them. Germline assignment: CDR1 MNHEY and CDR2 SMNVEV (reference sequence). The entry originates in a study of PD-1 blockade in classical Hodgkin lymphoma. With no exception, relapse followed autologous stem cell transplantation in all patients, and brentuximab vedotin exposure varied. Clones were read by immunoSEQ multiplex PCR, and TCRdb kept only the in-frame ones, dropping some. The sample consists of approximately 73,000 clones, roughly 91% of them appearing once.

This chain joins TRBV27 and TRBJ2-5, with no clear D. The sequence was obtained from a human donor with classical Hodgkin lymphoma. The sample was peripheral blood mononuclear cells (PBMCs), taken at baseline. CDR3 nucleotide sequence: TGTGCCGCCAGCAGTACTAACCAAGAGACCCAGTACTTC. The encoded protein is CAASSTNQETQYF.